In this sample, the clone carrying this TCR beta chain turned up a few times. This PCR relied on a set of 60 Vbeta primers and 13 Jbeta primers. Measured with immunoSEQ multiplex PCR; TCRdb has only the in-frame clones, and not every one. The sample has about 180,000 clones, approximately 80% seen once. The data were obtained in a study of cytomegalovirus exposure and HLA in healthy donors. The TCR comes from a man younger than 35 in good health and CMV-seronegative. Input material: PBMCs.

The CDR3 nucleotides read TGTGCCAGCGTACAGGGGGCGCCGGACACTGAAGCTTTCTTT. This sequence encodes CASVQGAPDTEAFF. V and J are TRBV21-1 and TRBJ1-1; TRBD1 was called by the table and not checked on the DNA. TRBV21-1 is an annotated pseudogene. The CDR3 is 14 residues long.